Below, one T cell receptor (beta chain) is given with its context. Antigen: not known. The sample originates from a study of blood T cells in healthy people across ages. CDR3 length: 15 residues. Looked up from germline, CDR1 is MNHEY and CDR2 is SMNVEV (reference sequence). V was shortened by 3 bases and J by 0 bases, with 10 bases between the two germline ends. A second PCR, run for 7 to 11 cycles, used a sample-barcoded 5' primer plus a J-beta primer mix. MiXCR, applied by TCRdb to the 5' RACE reads, yields one record per CDR3 protein. The sample includes about a million distinct CDR3 sequences, just over 50% of them seen just once. Broader study findings: Since the PBMCs were unsorted, naive and antigen-experienced cells could not be conclusively compared.

The chain links TRBV27 to TRBJ2-3, with unresolved D. What was sequenced was blood. This sequence originates from a woman aged 60-75 years in good health. CDR3 amino acids: CASSLVGPSTDTQYF. Here the CDR3 DNA reads TGTGCCAGCAGTTTGGTTGGACCGAGCACAGATACGCAGTATTTT.